A single T cell receptor (beta chain) is shown here with its context. Sequenced by immunoSEQ multiplex PCR; TCRdb stores in-frame clones only, minus some. The repertoire has approximately 85,000 clones, over 75% of them found once; the top ten carry 13%. This sample stems from a study of blood T cell repertoires in COVID-19. As for the study in general: Sites in the United States, Italy and Spain provided acute and convalescent COVID-19 samples. PBMCs, B-cell-depleted T cells, or T cells provided the cDNA or gDNA that made up the material.

The CDR3 has 15 amino acids. Per the germline V gene, CDR1 is LNHNV and CDR2 is YYDKDF (reference sequence). Trimming removed 5 bases from V and 2 bases from J; junction bases left unmatched: 5. What was sequenced was peripheral blood. The receptor's source is a human donor in a cohort sampled during active COVID-19. The gene calls are TRBV15 and TRBJ2-2, with 7 bases matching TRBD1. The CDR3 loop reads CATSLGGLNTGELFF. DNA for the CDR3: TGTGCCACCAGCTTAGGGGGCCTTAACACCGGGGAGCTGTTTTTT. Full variable domain (outside the CDR3, taken from reference TRBV15 and TRBJ2-2): DAMVIQNPRYQVTQFGKPVTLSCSQTLNHNVMYWYQQKSSQAPKLLFHYYDKDFNNEADTPDNFQSRRPNTSFCFLDIRSPGLGDTAMYLCATSLGGLNTGELFFGEGSRLTVL.